Listed here are 24 T cell receptor beta chains from one sample, sequenced in a study of shared clonotypes between healthy human individuals. TCRdb keeps only in-frame clones here, not all; method: immunoSEQ multiplex PCR. Among about 2.2 million clones listed, around 95% were seen once. Naivety among CD8 cells was defined by CD45RO negativity and positive CCR7 selection, thereby excluding terminally differentiated effector memory CD45RA+ cells. The sample was naive CD8+ T cells from PBMCs. The origin of the receptors is a man between 18 and 29 years old in good health. Some clones in this sample may be carry-over from other donors' samples.

The chain combines TRBV7-8 with TRBJ2-7; D gene uncertain. V was shortened by 0 bases and J by 2 bases, with 11 bases between the two germline ends. The length of the CDR3 is 15 residues. Germline V gene lookup returns CDR1 SGHVS and CDR2 FQNEAQ. The CDR3 reads CASSLANGLAYEQYF. CDR3 sequence (DNA): TGTGCCAGCAGCTTAGCAAACGGGTTGGCCTACGAGCAGTACTTC.

The V and J genes are TRBV4-3 and TRBJ1-4; D is possibly TRBD1 (5 bases). The CDR3 is 16 amino acids. Germline V gene data show CDR1 as LGHNA and CDR2 as YSLEER. V was pared by 0 bases and J by 8 bases, with 16 bases between. CDR3 sequence reads: CASSQDHFTGGEKLFF. The CDR3 region has the DNA TGCGCCAGCAGCCAAGATCACTTCACAGGCGGGGAAAAACTGTTTTTT.

This chain joins TRBV6-5 and TRBJ2-3; D is uncertain. CDR1 is MNHEY, CDR2 SVGAGI, per germline. Trimming removed 4 bases at V and 2 bases at J, with 13 bases between. CDR3 length: 15 residues. CDR3 protein: CASSFRPSATDTQYF. CDR3 bases: TGTGCCAGCAGTTTCAGGCCCTCGGCCACAGATACGCAGTATTTT.

This clone was observed once. The J gene is TRBJ2-2, the V gene TRBV30; possibly TRBD1 or TRBD2 for D (5 bases each). There are 18 residues in the CDR3. Trimming cost V 1 base and J 0 bases, with 18 bases left between them. Germline CDR1 reads GTSNPN; CDR2 reads SVGIG (reference sequence). CDR3 bases: TGTGCCTGGAGTGGTGTTGAGGACACGAGGGCGAACACCGGGGAGCTGTTTTTT. Translated: CAWSGVEDTRANTGELFF. The entire variable domain, with the rest obtained from reference TRBV30 and TRBJ2-2, is as follows: SQTIHQWPATLVQPVGSPLSLECTVEGTSNPNLYWYRQAAGRGLQLLFYSVGIGQISSEVPQNLSASRPQDRQFILSSKKLLLSDSGFYLCAWSGVEDTRANTGELFFGEGSRLTVL.

Turning to this clone: The same CDR3 also results from other DNA sequences found in this sample. V gene TRBV27 combines with J gene TRBJ2-1; the match to TRBD2 covers 13 bases. The CDR3 has 15 residues. Germline-derived CDR1 and CDR2 are MNHEY and SMNVEV (reference sequence). The V and J ends lost 6 bases and 5 bases, in that order; junction bases with no gene match: 4. CDR3 protein: CASSPGLAGNNEQFF. Here the CDR3 DNA reads TGTGCCAGCAGCCCGGGACTAGCGGGGAACAATGAGCAGTTCTTC.

As for this clone: Other nucleotide sequences from this sample produce the same CDR3. The chain has TRBV9 and TRBJ2-7; 10 bases are a match to TRBD1. V trimming: 4 bases; J trimming: 4 bases; junction bases outside the gene matches: 5. This CDR3 is 14 amino acids long. Per germline, CDR1 SGDLS and CDR2 YYNGEE. The CDR3 bases are TGTGCCAGCAGCCCTCGGACAGGGGGGTACGAGCAGTACTTC. Protein product: CASSPRTGGYEQYF.

Points on this clone: Other DNA sequences in this specimen translate into the identical CDR3. The chain combines TRBV19 with TRBJ2-7, with D uncertain. The CDR3 runs 13 residues. Germline V gene lookup returns CDR1 LNHDA and CDR2 SQIVND (reference sequence). Trimming cost V 4 bases and J 1 base, with 8 bases left between them. The CDR3 sequence: CASSSRDSYEQYF. CDR3 sequence (DNA): TGTGCCAGTAGTAGTAGAGATTCCTACGAGCAGTACTTC. Drawing the rest from reference TRBV19 and TRBJ2-7, the complete variable domain is DGGITQSPKYLFRKEGQNVTLSCEQNLNHDAMYWYRQDPGQGLRLIYYSQIVNDFQKGDIAEGYSVSREKKESFPLTVTSAQKNPTAFYLCASSSRDSYEQYFGPGTRLTVT.

V gene TRBV9 combines with J gene TRBJ1-3, with 7 bases aligning to TRBD1. This CDR3 is built from 15 residues. Germline CDR1 SGDLS, CDR2 YYNGEE. The V and J ends lost 4 bases and 4 bases, in that order; junction bases with no gene match: 8. As DNA, the CDR3 is TGTGCCAGCAGCAATCTACAGGGGTCGGGAAACACCATATATTTT. This translates into CASSNLQGSGNTIYF.

V is TRBV28 and J is TRBJ1-5; 7 nucleotides line up with TRBD1. Germline CDR1 MDHEN, CDR2 SYDVKM. This CDR3 is 15 amino acids long. V gave up 4 bases and J gave up 5 bases; unmatched junction bases: 8. CDR3 DNA sequence: TGTGCCAGCAGTTCGACAGGGTTGGAGGATCAGCCCCAGCATTTT. Translating it yields CASSSTGLEDQPQHF. Complete variable domain (other parts from reference TRBV28 and TRBJ1-5): DVKVTQSSRYLVKRTGEKVFLECVQDMDHENMFWYRQDPGLGLRLIYFSYDVKMKEKGDIPEGYSVSREKKERFSLILESASTNQTSMYLCASSSTGLEDQPQHFGDGTRLSIL.

This clone came up once. The CDR3 sequence: CASSLYEGNNQPQHF. The CDR3 DNA sequence: TGTGCCAGCAGTTTATATGAGGGGAACAATCAGCCCCAGCATTTT. The J gene is TRBJ1-5, the V gene TRBV27, with D tentatively TRBD1 (5 bases). The CDR3 sequence is 15 residues long. The V gene's germline CDR1 is MNHEY and CDR2 SMNVEV (reference sequence). V lost 1 base, J lost 3 bases, and 10 bases lay in between.

The chain uses TRBV6-5 and TRBJ2-1, with D tentatively TRBD1 (5 bases). The germline gives CDR1 MNHEY, CDR2 SVGAGI. CDR3 size: 13 residues. V was cut by 2 bases and J by 6 bases, with 8 bases left in between. CDR3 sequence reads: CASSYGASNEQFF. The CDR3 DNA is TGTGCCAGCAGTTACGGGGCTTCCAATGAGCAGTTCTTC.

This chain uses TRBV7-9 with TRBJ2-7; TRBD2 is a possible D gene (6 bases). The CDR3 is made up of 15 amino acids. Germline-derived CDR1 and CDR2 are SEHNR and FQNEAQ (reference sequence). V shed 6 bases and J shed 3 bases, with 18 bases lying between them. In DNA form, the CDR3 reads TGTGCCAGCAGGGACGCGGGGTACTCAGACTACGAGCAGTACTTC. Protein sequence: CASRDAGYSDYEQYF.

V gene TRBV4-3 combines with J gene TRBJ1-1, with a tentative D call TRBD1 (5 bases). The germline V gene encodes CDR1 LGHNA and CDR2 YSLEER. This CDR3 region has 13 residues. The V end was cut by 1 base, the J end by 6 bases, with 9 bases between. CDR3 sequence: CASSQAGRAEAFF. CDR3 in DNA: TGCGCCAGCAGCCAAGCGGGGCGGGCTGAAGCTTTCTTT.

This chain joins TRBV29-1 and TRBJ2-1, with TRBD1 matching over 7 bases. The CDR3 totals 13 residues. In germline, CDR1 is SQVTM, CDR2 ANQGSEA. J lost 4 bases, V lost 5 bases, and 5 bases had no gene match. The DNA of the CDR3 is TGCAGCGTTCTAGGGGGCGGATACAATGAGCAGTTCTTC. This sequence encodes CSVLGGGYNEQFF.

The table lists this clone with a count of one. The chain has TRBV10-2 and TRBJ2-7; D possibly corresponds to TRBD1 (6 bases). The CDR3 consists of 13 residues. In germline, CDR1 is WSHSY, CDR2 SAAADI. V lost 2 bases and J lost 4, with 9 bases in between. CDR3 sequence reads: CASSEHRAYEQYF. The CDR3, as DNA: TGCGCCAGCAGTGAGCACAGGGCTTACGAGCAGTACTTC.

The CDR3 loop reads CASSFRLSSYNEQFF. CDR3 DNA sequence: TGTGCCAGCAGTTTCAGGCTGAGCTCCTACAATGAGCAGTTCTTC. The chain employs TRBV27 and TRBJ2-1, with D unclear. V shed 3 bases and J shed 0 bases, with 9 bases lying between them. Germline-derived CDR1 and CDR2 are MNHEY and SMNVEV (reference sequence). CDR3 size: 15 residues.

The genes are TRBV7-9 and TRBJ2-7; D gene ambiguous. Germline assignment: CDR1 SEHNR and CDR2 FQNEAQ (reference sequence). V dropped 4 bases and J dropped 2 bases, with 9 bases sitting between them. The CDR3 spans 13 residues. The DNA for the CDR3 is TGTGCCAGCAGCTCCCGGGCTGCCTACGAGCAGTACTTC. This translates into CASSSRAAYEQYF.

V usage is TRBV27 and J usage is TRBJ2-7; 8 bases line up with TRBD2. Trimming took 5 bases from V and 7 from J; bases not matched to a gene: 7. Germline CDR1 reads MNHEY; CDR2 reads SMNVEV (reference sequence). The CDR3 runs to 13 residues. CDR3 sequence (DNA): TGTGCCAGCAGTGGGATAGAGCGGGGGGAGCAGTACTTC. Protein product: CASSGIERGEQYF.

This sequence joins TRBV7-9 and TRBJ2-3; D may be TRBD1 (6 bases). V was trimmed by 5 bases and J by 7 bases, leaving 13 bases between them. From germline, CDR1 is SEHNR and CDR2 FQNEAQ (reference sequence). The CDR3 consists of 13 residues. CDR3 sequence (DNA): TGTGCCAGCAGCAAGGACAGCGCCCATACGCAGTATTTT. Residues: CASSKDSAHTQYF. Together with reference TRBV7-9 and TRBJ2-3, the CDR3 gives the full variable domain: DTGVSQNPRHKITKRGQNVTFRCDPISEHNRLYWYRQTLGQGPEFLTYFQNEAQLEKSRLLSDRFSAERPKGSFSTLEIQRTEQGDSAMYLCASSKDSAHTQYFGPGTRLTVL.

V gene TRBV27 combines with J gene TRBJ2-1, with 8 bases fitting TRBD1. V lost 2 bases to trimming and J lost 7 bases; unmatched junction nucleotides: 7. Per the germline V gene, CDR1 is MNHEY and CDR2 is SMNVEV (reference sequence). This CDR3 is 15 amino acids long. The CDR3, as DNA: TGTGCCAGCAGTTTACCGCGGACAGGGTGGAATGAGCAGTTCTTC. Its protein is CASSLPRTGWNEQFF.

The chain employs TRBV10-3 and TRBJ1-1; D not resolved. V was clipped by 4 bases and J by 4 bases, with 10 bases between them. The CDR3 totals 13 residues. Germline V gene sequence: CDR1 ENHRY, CDR2 SYGVKD. This CDR3 reads CAISGAAVTEAFF. As DNA, the CDR3 is TGTGCCATCAGTGGTGCGGCGGTCACTGAAGCTTTCTTT.

V usage is TRBV4-3 and J usage is TRBJ2-1, with 7 bases that match TRBD2. The germline CDR1 and CDR2 sequences are LGHNA and YSLEER. The CDR3 sequence is 16 residues long. V gave up 5 bases and J gave up 2 bases; unmatched junction bases: 9. As DNA, the CDR3 is TGCGCCAGCAGCGCAGGGTCGGGGGGAGCCTACAATGAGCAGTTCTTC. It translates to CASSAGSGGAYNEQFF.

The count of this clone is one. V usage is TRBV7-6 and J usage is TRBJ2-2, with 14 bases lining up with TRBD2. Germline values: CDR1 SGHVS, CDR2 FNYEAQ. Losses at the gene ends were 5 bases for V and 4 bases for J; bases not matched to a gene: 6. This CDR3 region has 17 residues. The CDR3 spells CASSKGTSGSSTGELFF. The CDR3 coding sequence is TGTGCCAGCAGCAAAGGGACTAGCGGGAGCAGCACCGGGGAGCTGTTTTTT.

Points on this clone: Other DNA sequences in this sample translate to the same CDR3. The chain employs TRBV6-1 and TRBJ2-7, with unresolved D. The germline V gene has CDR1 MNHNS and CDR2 SASEGT. V was shortened by 1 base and J by 0 bases, with 7 bases between the two germline ends. The CDR3 runs to 14 residues. In DNA, the CDR3 is TGTGCCAGCAGTGAAGGCGGAAGCTCCTACGAGCAGTACTTC. Translating gives CASSEGGSSYEQYF.